The next 23 T cell receptor beta chains were all read from a single sample in a study of T cells in Graves' hyperthyroidism and ophthalmopathy. RNA transcripts yielded amplified TCR beta CDR3 regions. The study used the HTBI primer set for a first-round RT-PCR of the TCR CDR3. TCRdb processed the multiplex PCR reads anew with MiXCR; each CDR3 protein has one entry. The sample gives hundreds of thousands of distinct CDR3 sequences, 13% to 15% of which show up once; around 9.6% is in the top ten. The specimen sequenced was blood. The receptors were sampled from a young woman with Graves' hyperthyroidism.

This clonotype was counted many times. The chain couples TRBV4-2 to TRBJ1-2, with 7 positions matching TRBD1. The CDR3 consists of 14 residues. The trim removed 10 bases at V and 5 bases at J, leaving 13 bases unmatched. Germline V gives CDR1 LGHNA, CDR2 YNFKEQ. For the CDR3, the DNA is TGTGCCACCAAGGGACAGCTGAACTTTTATGGCTACACCTTC. Encoded protein: CATKGQLNFYGYTF.

This clonotype was picked up a small number of times. This chain joins TRBV19 and TRBJ2-3; TRBD1 agrees at 7 bases. The germline V gene has CDR1 LNHDA and CDR2 SQIVND (reference sequence). This CDR3 is 17 amino acids long. The ends lost 5 bases at V and 3 bases at J; junction bases unmatched: 14. Here the CDR3 DNA reads TGTGCCAGTAGTGGCTTGGGACAGTACAAAGATACAGATACGCAGTATTTT. Protein sequence: CASSGLGQYKDTDTQYF.

J is TRBJ1-1 and V is TRBV11-2, with a possible D match to TRBD1 (6 bases). Per germline, CDR1 SGHAT and CDR2 FQNNGV. Trimming removed 4 bases at V and 0 bases at J, with 15 bases between. CDR3 size: 16 residues. The CDR3 region is CASSSGRGGLNTEAFF. The DNA of the CDR3 is TGTGCCAGCAGCTCCGGACGGGGGGGGCTGAACACTGAAGCTTTCTTT. Variable domain in full (rest from reference TRBV11-2 and TRBJ1-1): EAGVAQSPRYKIIEKRQSVAFWCNPISGHATLYWYQQILGQGPKLLIQFQNNGVVDDSQLPKDRFSAERLKGVDSTLKIQPAKLEDSAVYLCASSSGRGGLNTEAFFGQGTRLTVV.

The rearrangement uses TRBV12-3 or TRBV12-4 and TRBJ2-7; no firm D call. V lost 6 bases and J lost 2, with 8 bases in between. The CDR3 runs to 12 residues. CDR3 coding DNA: TGTGCCAGCAGCTTTATCCCCTACGAGCAGTACTTC. Translated: CASSFIPYEQYF.

The V and J genes are TRBV6-2 or TRBV6-3 and TRBJ1-1; D is uncertain. CDR1 and CDR2 from the germline V gene are MNHEY and SVGEGT. The CDR3 totals 16 residues. Trimming left V 0 bases short and J 4 bases short, with 15 bases between. The CDR3 reads CASSYSPPRFRTEAFF. The CDR3 region has the DNA TGTGCCAGCAGTTACTCTCCACCCCGGTTTCGCACTGAAGCTTTCTTT.

There are many counts of this clonotype. CDR3 DNA sequence: TGTGCCAGCAGCATAGCGGGAGGGGTAACAGATACGCAGTATTTT. This encodes CASSIAGGVTDTQYF. The V call is TRBV3-1, the J call TRBJ2-3; 11 bases are a match to TRBD2. V shed 5 bases and J 3 bases; nucleotides not matched to a gene: 4. This CDR3 is built from 15 residues. The V gene's germline CDR1 is LGHDT and CDR2 YNNKEL (reference sequence).

This clonotype has a count of ten or more. The J gene is TRBJ2-1, the V gene TRBV4-1; tentatively, D is TRBD2 (6 bases). Germline loops: CDR1 MGHRA, CDR2 YSYEKL. The CDR3 is made up of 12 amino acids. V dropped 1 base and J dropped 8 bases, with 6 bases sitting between them. The chain's CDR3 is CASSQGEDEQFF. Written as DNA, the CDR3 is TGCGCCAGCAGCCAAGGGGAGGATGAGCAGTTCTTC.

The sample holds many counts of this clonotype. V usage is TRBV28 and J usage is TRBJ2-2, with 12 bases that match TRBD2. V trimming: 3 bases; J trimming: 5 bases; junction bases outside the gene matches: 1. CDR1 is MDHEN and CDR2 is SYDVKM in the germline V gene. This CDR3 region has 15 residues. The CDR3 sequence: CASSFGTSGTGELFF. CDR3 coding DNA: TGTGCCAGCAGTTTCGGGACTAGCGGGACCGGGGAGCTGTTTTTT.

This chain joins TRBV14 and TRBJ2-7; D not resolved. Trimming cost V 4 bases and J 0 bases, with 10 bases left between them. The CDR3 is made up of 14 amino acids. The germline V gene encodes CDR1 SGHDN and CDR2 FVKESK. CDR3 protein: CASSRVVGSYEQYF. The CDR3 coding sequence is TGTGCCAGCAGCCGGGTGGTGGGCTCCTACGAGCAGTACTTC. Using reference TRBV14 and TRBJ2-7 for the parts outside the CDR3, the full variable domain is EAGVTQFPSHSVIEKGQTVTLRCDPISGHDNLYWYRRVMGKEIKFLLHFVKESKQDESGMPNNRFLAERTGGTYSTLKVQPAELEDSGVYFCASSRVVGSYEQYFGPGTRLTVT.

This clonotype was picked up many times. The chain joins TRBV24-1 to TRBJ1-5; a possible D gene is TRBD1 (5 bases). V lost 4 bases and J lost 4, with 13 bases in between. Germline V gene data show CDR1 as KGHDR and CDR2 as SFDVKD. This CDR3 is 15 amino acids long. In DNA, the CDR3 is TGTGCCACCAGTGACAAACGAGGGGCAAATCAGCCCCAGCATTTT. Translated, it gives CATSDKRGANQPQHF.

This clonotype was counted ten times or more. The chain combines TRBV6-1 with TRBJ1-2, with a possible D match to TRBD1 (6 bases). This CDR3 comprises 17 residues. Trimming took off 5 bases at V and 0 bases at J, with 19 bases between the two ends. Germline CDR1 MNHNS, CDR2 SASEGT. The CDR3 is CASSYGGSLSSNYGYTF. In DNA form, the CDR3 reads TGTGCCAGCAGTTACGGGGGCAGTCTCTCATCTAACTATGGCTACACCTTC.

This clonotype was observed a handful of times. V gene TRBV18 combines with J gene TRBJ2-3; D unresolved. CDR3 length: 15 residues. V was trimmed by 3 bases and J by 0 bases, leaving 10 bases between them. Looked up from germline, CDR1 is KGHSH and CDR2 is LQKENI. The CDR3 nucleotides read TGTGCCAGCTCACCCAGATCGGAGAGCACAGATACGCAGTATTTT. Its translation is CASSPRSESTDTQYF.

This clonotype was picked up a small number of times. CDR3 DNA sequence: TGTGCCAGCAGCGCATCCGGGACAGTTCAAGAGACCCAGTACTTC. Protein product: CASSASGTVQETQYF. The chain uses TRBV9 and TRBJ2-5; 7 bases match TRBD1. CDR1 SGDLS and CDR2 YYNGEE come from the germline V gene. The CDR3 covers 15 residues. V lost 3 bases to trimming and J lost 2 bases; unmatched junction nucleotides: 7.

This clonotype was seen a handful of times. A read error is possible here, since a much larger clone lies one base away. The chain joins TRBV7-2 to TRBJ2-7, with D perhaps matching TRBD2 (7 bases). CDR3 length: 15 amino acids. Germline V gene lookup returns CDR1 SGHTA and CDR2 FQGNSA. Trimming removed 2 bases from V and 5 bases from J, with 16 bases in between. The CDR3 nucleotides are TGTGCCAGCAGCTTAAGGGGGGGGGCCTGGAACGAGCAGTACTTC. It codes for CASSLRGGAWNEQYF.

The rearrangement uses TRBV9 and TRBJ2-7; D may be TRBD1 (5 bases). The CDR3 extends over 14 amino acids. Trimming took off 0 bases at V and 2 bases at J, with 9 bases between the two ends. Germline V gives CDR1 SGDLS, CDR2 YYNGEE. The CDR3 nucleotides read TGTGCCAGCAGCGTAGACGACAGAACCTACGAGCAGTACTTC. Translation: CASSVDDRTYEQYF.

In its sample, this clonotype was seen many times. The chain combines TRBV7-2 with TRBJ2-3; D is undetermined. Trimming took 2 bases from V and 5 from J, leaving 8 bases between them. Germline V gene sequence: CDR1 SGHTA, CDR2 FQGNSA. The CDR3 length is 13 residues. The CDR3 protein is CASSLRVEDTQYF. The CDR3 DNA reads as TGTGCCAGCAGCTTAAGGGTAGAAGATACGCAGTATTTT. Together with reference TRBV7-2 and TRBJ2-3, the CDR3 gives the full variable domain: GAGVSQSPSNKVTEKGKDVELRCDPISGHTALYWYRQSLGQGLEFLIYFQGNSAPDKSGLPSDRFSAERTGGSVSTLTIQRTQQEDSAVYLCASSLRVEDTQYFGPGTRLTVL.

This clonotype appeared many times. The gene calls are TRBV6-1 and TRBJ2-7; TRBD1 is a possible D gene (7 bases). V was trimmed by 5 bases and J by 4 bases, leaving 12 bases between them. The CDR3 totals 13 residues. Germline-derived CDR1 and CDR2 are MNHNS and SASEGT. The CDR3 nucleotides are TGTGCCAGCAGTTCCTCAGGGGGGTACGAGCAGTACTTC. As protein: CASSSSGGYEQYF.

This chain uses TRBV20-1 with TRBJ2-3; TRBD2 matches at 7 bases. V lost 1 base to trimming and J lost 5 bases; unmatched junction nucleotides: 3. In germline, CDR1 is DFQATT, CDR2 SNEGSKA (reference sequence). CDR3 length: 13 residues. The CDR3 protein is CSARAGGVDTQYF. In DNA, the CDR3 is TGCAGTGCTAGAGCTGGGGGGGTAGATACGCAGTATTTT.

A few counts support this clonotype. V is TRBV20-1 and J is TRBJ2-7; D tentatively fits TRBD1 or TRBD2 (5 bases each). Germline CDR1 and CDR2: DFQATT and SNEGSKA (reference sequence). The CDR3 totals 11 residues. V was trimmed by 5 bases and J by 9 bases, leaving 14 bases between them. This chain's CDR3 is CSAPGPDSQYF. The CDR3 DNA reads as TGCAGTGCTCCGGGACCGGATTCGCAGTACTTC.

The sample holds one count of this clonotype. One end of the junction fails to match germline, which may point to a read error. The J gene is TRBJ1-2, the V gene TRBV27, with D hard to call. CDR3 length: 14 residues. Germline CDR1 reads MNHEY; CDR2 reads SMNVEV (reference sequence). The CDR3 protein is CAGSPGIQNYGYTF. CDR3 DNA sequence: TGTGCCGGCAGCCCGGGGATACAGAACTATGGCTACACCTTC.

For this clonotype: The junction does not match germline at one end; this may be a read error. This chain connects TRBV14 to TRBJ2-5; no reliable D call. The CDR3 consists of 14 residues. From germline, CDR1 is SGHDN and CDR2 FVKESK. CDR3 sequence reads: CASSQDDPRRYRNF. The CDR3 DNA sequence: TGTGCCAGCAGCCAAGATGACCCACGAAGGTATAGGAACTTC.

This clonotype was recorded many times. The chain uses TRBV6-1 and TRBJ2-5; the D is unclear. Looked up from germline, CDR1 is MNHNS and CDR2 is SASEGT. The CDR3 runs to 14 residues. Deletions cut 1 base from V and 8 bases from J, with 14 bases between. This CDR3 is CASSEGGYMSTQYF. The CDR3, as DNA: TGTGCCAGCAGTGAAGGTGGGTATATGAGCACCCAGTACTTC.

The chain has TRBV6-2 or TRBV6-3 and TRBJ2-1, with a weak D call TRBD2 (6 bases). The CDR3 totals 14 residues. Germline CDR1 MNHEY, CDR2 SVGEGT. V was cut by 6 bases and J by 14 bases, with 23 bases left in between. The CDR3 coding sequence is TGTGCCAGCAGCCCCGGGGGTACAGCGAGCTGGAAGTTCTTC. Protein sequence: CASSPGGTASWKFF.